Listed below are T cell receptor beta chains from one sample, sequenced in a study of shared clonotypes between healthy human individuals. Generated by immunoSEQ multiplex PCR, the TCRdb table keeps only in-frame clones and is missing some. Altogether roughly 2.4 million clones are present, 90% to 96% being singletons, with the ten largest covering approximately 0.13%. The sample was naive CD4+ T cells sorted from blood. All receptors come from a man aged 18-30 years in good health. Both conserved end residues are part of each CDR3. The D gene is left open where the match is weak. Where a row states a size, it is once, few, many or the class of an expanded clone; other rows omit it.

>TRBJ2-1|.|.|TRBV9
TGTGCCAGCAGCGAGCTGATAAGTGGGGGGCATGAGCAGTTCTTC
CASSELISGGHEQFF
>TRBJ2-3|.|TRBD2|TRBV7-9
TGTGCCAGCAGCACGGGACTAGCGGGGGGGTTAAGCACAGATACGCAGTATTTT
CASSTGLAGGLSTDTQYF
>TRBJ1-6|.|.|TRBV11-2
TGTGCCAGCAGCTTAGGGGACAACTCCTATAATTCACCCCTCCACTTT
CASSLGDNSYNSPLHF
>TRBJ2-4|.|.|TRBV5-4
TGTGCCAGCAGCTTTGGGGAAAACATTCAGTACTTC
CASSFGENIQYF
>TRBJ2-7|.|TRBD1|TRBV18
TGTGCCAGCTCACCACCGGGGACAGGGGCCGAGCAGTACTTC
CASSPPGTGAEQYF
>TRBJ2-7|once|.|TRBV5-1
TGCGCCAGCAGGTCCGGGACTGGGGCCTACGAGCAGTACTTC
CASRSGTGAYEQYF
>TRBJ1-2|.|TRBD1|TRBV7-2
TGTGCCAGCAGCTCGCCGGGACAGGGGAACTATGGCTACACCTTC
CASSSPGQGNYGYTF
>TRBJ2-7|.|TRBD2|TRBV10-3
TGTGCCACCGCTAGCGGGAGTAGTACCTACGAGCAGTACTTC
CATASGSSTYEQYF
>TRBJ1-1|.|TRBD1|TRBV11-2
TGTGCCAGCAGCCCGAGGGGTCAGGGGGTGTTGGACACTGAAGCTTTCTTT
CASSPRGQGVLDTEAFF
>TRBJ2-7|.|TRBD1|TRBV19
TGTGCCAGTAATGACAGGGGCTACGAGCAGTACTTC
CASNDRGYEQYF
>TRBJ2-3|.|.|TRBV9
TGTGCCAGCAGCCTGAGCGGCGTCACCACAGATACGCAGTATTTT
CASSLSGVTTDTQYF
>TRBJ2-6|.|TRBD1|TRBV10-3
TGTGCCATCAGGACAGGGGCCGGGGCCAACGTCCTGACTTTC
CAIRTGAGANVLTF
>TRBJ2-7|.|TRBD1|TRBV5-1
TGCGCCAGCAGCTTGGCCGTGATAGCAGGGGGCTTGGACGAGCAGTACTTC
CASSLAVIAGGLDEQYF
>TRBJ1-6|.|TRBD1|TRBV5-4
TGTGCCAGCAGGGAATGGACAGGGGATAATTCACCCCTCCACTTT
CASREWTGDNSPLHF
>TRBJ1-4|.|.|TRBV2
TGTGCCAGCAGTGAATCGCTGCTCCGGGATAGTGAAAAACTGTTTTTT
CASSESLLRDSEKLFF
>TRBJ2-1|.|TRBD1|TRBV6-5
TGTGCCAGCAGAAGACAGGGCTCCTACAATGAGCAGTTCTTC
CASRRQGSYNEQFF
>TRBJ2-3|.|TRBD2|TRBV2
TGTGCCAGCAGGAGACTAGCGGGGGGCCAAGATACGCAGTATTTT
CASRRLAGGQDTQYF
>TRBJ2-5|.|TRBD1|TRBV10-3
TGTGCCACCGGACAGGGAGTCAGAGAGACCCAGTACTTC
CATGQGVRETQYF
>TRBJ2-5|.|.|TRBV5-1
TGCGCCAGCAGCTCAGGGACACTCCAAGAGACCCAGTACTTC
CASSSGTLQETQYF
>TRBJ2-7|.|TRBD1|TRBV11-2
TGTGCCAGCAGCTTTGGGACAGGTTCATGGTCCTACGAGCAGTACTTC
CASSFGTGSWSYEQYF
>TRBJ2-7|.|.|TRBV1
TGCACCAGCAGCCAAGAAGTATGCAGGGCCTCCTACGAGCAGTACTTC
CTSSQEVCRASYEQYF
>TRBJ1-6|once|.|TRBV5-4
TGTGCCAGCAGCTTGTCGCAGGGAAGTTCACCCCTCCACTTT
CASSLSQGSSPLHF
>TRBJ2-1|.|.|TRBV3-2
TGTGCCAGCAGCCAATTCCTCTTC
CASSQFLF
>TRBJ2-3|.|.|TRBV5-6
TGTGCCAGCAGCCCTGGACCCATTAGCAGAGATACGCAGTATTTT
CASSPGPISRDTQYF
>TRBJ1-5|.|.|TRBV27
TGTGCCAGCAGTTTAGGAAGACAGAATCAGCCCCAGCATTTT
CASSLGRQNQPQHF
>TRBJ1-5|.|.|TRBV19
TGTGCCAGTAGTATGGTCCAGAATCAGCCCCAGCATTTT
CASSMVQNQPQHF
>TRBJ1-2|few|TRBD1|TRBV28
TGTGCCAGCAGGACAGGGGTTAACTATGGCTACACCTTC
CASRTGVNYGYTF
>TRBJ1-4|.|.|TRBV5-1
TGCGCCAGCAGCTTGGATGGGGCGGGCGAAAAACTGTTTTTT
CASSLDGAGEKLFF
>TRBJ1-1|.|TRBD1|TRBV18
TGTGCCAGCTCACCTACGGGACAGGAGGGCACTGAAGCTTTCTTT
CASSPTGQEGTEAFF
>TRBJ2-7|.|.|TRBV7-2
TGTGCCAGCAGCTTAGCGCCAGGCTCCGGAGGGTACTTC
CASSLAPGSGGYF
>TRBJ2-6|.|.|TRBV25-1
TGTGCCAGCACAGTGGCAGCTGGGGCCAACGTCCTGACTTTC
CASTVAAGANVLTF
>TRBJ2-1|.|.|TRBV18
TGTGCCAGCTCACCTACAGGGCGGAATGAGCAGTTCTTC
CASSPTGRNEQFF
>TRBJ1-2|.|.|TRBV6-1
TGTGCCAGCAGTGAACGGGGCTATGGCTACACCTTC
CASSERGYGYTF
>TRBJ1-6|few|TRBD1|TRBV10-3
TGTGCCATCAGCGGGACAGACTATAATTCACCCCTCCACTTT
CAISGTDYNSPLHF
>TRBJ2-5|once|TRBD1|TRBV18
TGTGCCAGCTCACCACGCAGGGGGCAAGAGACCCAGTACTTC
CASSPRRGQETQYF
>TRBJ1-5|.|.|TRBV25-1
TGTGCCAGCAAGGGTGGCGGTAATCAGCCCCAGCATTTT
CASKGGGNQPQHF
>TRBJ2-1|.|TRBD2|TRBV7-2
TGTGCCAGCAGCTTAGGCTTAACTAGCGGGGGAAATGAGCAGTTCTTC
CASSLGLTSGGNEQFF
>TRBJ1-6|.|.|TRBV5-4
TGTGCCAGCAGCTGGCGGGCCTTGGTAGGGGGAGAGAATTCACCCCTCCACTTT
CASSWRALVGGENSPLHF
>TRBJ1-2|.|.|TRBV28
TGTGCCAGCAGTTCGTTCAAAACGGGCTATGGCTACACCTTC
CASSSFKTGYGYTF
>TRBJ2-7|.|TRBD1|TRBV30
TGTGCCTGGAGTGTAAGGCGGACAGGGGGCGGCGAGCAGTACTTC
CAWSVRRTGGGEQYF
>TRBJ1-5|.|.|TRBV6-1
TGTGCCAGCCAGTCCGGCCTGGGGAATCAGCCCCAGCATTTT
CASQSGLGNQPQHF
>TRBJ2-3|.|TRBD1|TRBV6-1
TGTGCCAGCAGTATCCGGGACAGGGGAACAGATACGCAGTATTTT
CASSIRDRGTDTQYF
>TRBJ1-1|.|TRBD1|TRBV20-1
TGCAGTGCTTCCCGGGACAGGGAAGCTTTCTTT
CSASRDREAFF
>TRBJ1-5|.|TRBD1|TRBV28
TGTGCCGGACAGGGTATTAATCAGCCCCAGCATTTT
CAGQGINQPQHF
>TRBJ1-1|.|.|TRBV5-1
TGCGCCAGCAGGATGGACGTTAACACTGAAGCTTTCTTT
CASRMDVNTEAFF
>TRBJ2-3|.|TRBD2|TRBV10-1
TGCGCCAGCAGTCGTGGGACTAGAATTGATCCGCAGTATTTT
CASSRGTRIDPQYF
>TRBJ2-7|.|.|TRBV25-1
TGTGCCAGCAGTTGGGGAGGAGAGCAGTACTTC
CASSWGGEQYF
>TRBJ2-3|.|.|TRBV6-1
TGTGCCAGCAGGGGACTGACTGCCCGGGCGCAGTATTTT
CASRGLTARAQYF
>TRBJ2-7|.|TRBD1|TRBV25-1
TGTGCCAGCAGTGAATTCCGGACAGGGTCCTACGAGCAGTACTTC
CASSEFRTGSYEQYF
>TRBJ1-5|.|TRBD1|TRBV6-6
TGTGCCAGCAGTTCAGGGGGCGCGGGCAATCAGCCCCAGCATTTT
CASSSGGAGNQPQHF
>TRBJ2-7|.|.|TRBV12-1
TGTGCCAGCAGCTTTGTAGATCCAACCTACGAGCAGTACTTC
CASSFVDPTYEQYF
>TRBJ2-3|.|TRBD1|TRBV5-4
TGTGCCAGCAGCCTGAGGGACAGGGGGGAAACAGATACGCAGTATTTT
CASSLRDRGETDTQYF
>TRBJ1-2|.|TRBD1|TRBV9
TGTGCCAGCACCGGAAATCCGGGACAGGGATTTAACTATGGCTACACCTTC
CASTGNPGQGFNYGYTF
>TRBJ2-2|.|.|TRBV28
TGTGCCAGCAGCTTAGCCGTACCCGGGGAGCTGTTTTTT
CASSLAVPGELFF
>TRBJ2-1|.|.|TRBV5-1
TGCGCCAGCAGCTTGGCGGCCGGGTTCAAAGGCAATGAGCAGTTCTTC
CASSLAAGFKGNEQFF